These T cell receptor beta chains were read from a single sample in a study of identical twins. Each CDR3 protein gets one entry after TCRdb re-called the 5' RACE reads with MiXCR. The sample shows 500,000 to 650,000 distinct CDR3 sequences, approximately 20% of them seen only once. These data were also reused for a study on yellow fever vaccine responses in identical twins.

The specimen sequenced was CD4+ T cells sorted from blood. These receptors were taken from a woman aged 18-29 years in good health. CDR3s include the opening cysteine and the closing phenylalanine or tryptophan. The order of the fields is J gene, clone size, V gene, D gene, CDR3 DNA, CDR3 protein. D genes are given only for firm matches. Clone size is stated in some rows and not others, as once, few, many or a class when expanded.

TRBJ2-5 | few | TRBV4-1 | TRBD2 | TGCGCCAGCAGCCAAGGGTGGTGGCGGGAGGAGCGGGGAAAAGAGACCCAGTACTTC | CASSQGWWREERGKETQYF
TRBJ2-3 | few | TRBV12-3/TRBV12-4 | . | TGTGCCAGCAGTTTTGGGTCGAACCCTTATACGCAGTATTTT | CASSFGSNPYTQYF
TRBJ2-1 | few | TRBV18 | TRBD2 | TGTGCCAGCTCACCTGAGCTAGCGGGGGGATACAATGAGCAGTTCTTC | CASSPELAGGYNEQFF
TRBJ2-1 | . | TRBV20-1 | . | TGCAGTGCAAGGCGGACGGATGAGCAGTTCTTC | CSARRTDEQFF
TRBJ2-2 | . | TRBV5-1 | TRBD2 | TGCGCCAGCAGCTTTAAACTAGCGGGAGTGAACGGGGAGCTGTTTTTT | CASSFKLAGVNGELFF
TRBJ2-2 | few | TRBV7-7 | . | TGTGCCAGCAGCAATCTAGCTGGGACGACCGGGGAGCTGTTTTTT | CASSNLAGTTGELFF
TRBJ2-2 | . | TRBV28 | . | TGTGCCAGCAGTTTTGCGGGGAGGTTCAGAGTAAACACCGGGGAGCTGTTTTTT | CASSFAGRFRVNTGELFF
TRBJ2-2 | . | TRBV6-1 | TRBD2 | TGTGCCAGCAGGGGACTAGGGGTTCCCGGGGAGCTGTTTTTT | CASRGLGVPGELFF
TRBJ2-3 | . | TRBV7-3 | . | TGTGCCAGCAGCTTAACCGGGGGGCGCACAGATACGCAGTATTTT | CASSLTGGRTDTQYF
TRBJ2-1 | few | TRBV10-3 | . | TGTGCCATCAGTGAGTCGGGGGACTTTAGGTATGAGCAGTTCTTC | CAISESGDFRYEQFF
TRBJ1-2 | . | TRBV28 | . | TGTGCCAGCAGTCCTCTACCCTATGGCTACACCTTC | CASSPLPYGYTF
TRBJ1-6 | . | TRBV2 | . | TGTGCCAGCAGTGAACAGAGCTCCTATAATTCACCCCTCCACTTT | CASSEQSSYNSPLHF
TRBJ2-1 | . | TRBV20-1 | TRBD2 | TGCAGTGCTAGTTGGCTAGCGGGAGGCTACAATGAGCAGTTCTTC | CSASWLAGGYNEQFF
TRBJ2-5 | few | TRBV5-1 | TRBD2 | TGCGCCAGCAGCTTGGCGACTAGCGGGAGGAATCCCGGAGAGACCCAGTACTTC | CASSLATSGRNPGETQYF
TRBJ2-3 | few | TRBV5-1 | . | TGCGCCAGCAGCCCCACGAGCGATACAGATACGCAGTATTTT | CASSPTSDTDTQYF
TRBJ2-1 | few | TRBV12-3/TRBV12-4 | TRBD2 | TGTGCCAGCAGTTTCAGACGAAGCGGGAACAATGAGCAGTTCTTC | CASSFRRSGNNEQFF
TRBJ2-1 | few | TRBV15 | TRBD2 | TGTGCCACCAGCAGCGCTACCTTGACTAGCAGTGAGCAGTTCTTC | CATSSATLTSSEQFF
TRBJ2-3 | few | TRBV5-1 | . | TGCGCCAGCAGCCCTCAGGAACCTAGCACAGATACGCAGTATTTT | CASSPQEPSTDTQYF
TRBJ1-1 | few | TRBV12-3/TRBV12-4 | . | TGTGCCAGCAGTTTAGCGGAGGGAAAGGGAGCTTTCTTT | CASSLAEGKGAFF
TRBJ2-5 | once | TRBV6-1 | TRBD2 | TGTGCCAGCAGTAAGGGACTAGCGGGGGACCGACAAGAGACCCAGTACTTC | CASSKGLAGDRQETQYF
TRBJ2-2 | . | TRBV5-1 | . | TGCGCCAGCAGTCTGGACATATCGAACACCGGGGAGCTGTTTTTT | CASSLDISNTGELFF
TRBJ1-4 | . | TRBV7-9 | TRBD1 | TGTGCCAGCAGCTTCGACAGGGCGGGTGAAAAACTGTTTTTT | CASSFDRAGEKLFF
TRBJ1-5 | many | TRBV6-1 | . | TGTGCCAGCAGTGAATTGGCAGGGTCCCCTTTCAATCAGCCCCAGCATTTT | CASSELAGSPFNQPQHF
TRBJ2-1 | once | TRBV5-5 | . | TGTGCCAGCAGCGCCGGGTACATCTCCTACAATGAGCAGTTCTTC | CASSAGYISYNEQFF
TRBJ2-1 | . | TRBV12-3/TRBV12-4 | TRBD2 | TGTGCCAGCAACGCACTAGCGGGAGGGTTTAATGAGCAGTTCTTC | CASNALAGGFNEQFF
TRBJ2-1 | . | TRBV5-1 | . | TGCGCCAGCAGCTACAGGGATAAGAATGAGCAGTTCTTC | CASSYRDKNEQFF
TRBJ2-2 | few | TRBV29-1 | TRBD2 | TGCAGCGTTGGAGTGTCTAGCGGGACAACCGGGGAGCTGTTTTTT | CSVGVSSGTTGELFF
TRBJ2-3 | few | TRBV4-1 | . | TGCGCCAGCAGCCATTCGACTAGCACAGATACGCAGTATTTT | CASSHSTSTDTQYF
TRBJ1-1 | few | TRBV7-9 | . | TGTGCCAGTTCCCGCGCTGAAGCTTTCTTT | CASSRAEAFF
TRBJ2-5 | many | TRBV20-1 | . | TGCAGTGCGGGATTAGGCCTCCAAGAGACCCAGTACTTC | CSAGLGLQETQYF
TRBJ2-1 | few | TRBV6-5 | . | TGTGCCAGCAGTTACCAGATCGCGGGGTACAATGAGCAGTTCTTC | CASSYQIAGYNEQFF
TRBJ2-7 | . | TRBV20-1 | . | TGCAGTGCCCGGGGCCCCAGGAGTTCCTACGAGCAGTACTTC | CSARGPRSSYEQYF